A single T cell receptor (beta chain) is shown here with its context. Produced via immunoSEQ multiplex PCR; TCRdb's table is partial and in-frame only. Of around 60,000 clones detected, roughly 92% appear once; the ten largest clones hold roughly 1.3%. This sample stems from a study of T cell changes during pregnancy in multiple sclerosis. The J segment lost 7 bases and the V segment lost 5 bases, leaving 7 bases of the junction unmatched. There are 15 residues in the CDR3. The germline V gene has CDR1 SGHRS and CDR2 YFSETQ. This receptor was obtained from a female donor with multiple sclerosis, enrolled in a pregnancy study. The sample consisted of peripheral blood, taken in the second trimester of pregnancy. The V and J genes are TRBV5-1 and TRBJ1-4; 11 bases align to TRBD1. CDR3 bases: TGCGCCAGCAGGTGGGGGACAGGGGGTCGTGAAAAACTGTTTTTT. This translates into CASRWGTGGREKLFF.